This T cell receptor (beta chain) stems from a study of shared clonotypes between healthy human individuals. General study results and limits: An expected dependence of interdonor clonotype sharing on sequencing depth was noted.

The authors distributed each subset's genomic DNA evenly over several immunoSEQ plates. Libraries were prepared by immunoSEQ multiplex PCR; TCRdb keeps only in-frame clonotypes and omits some of them. The sample yields around 2,100,000 clones, about 95% seen once. Positive CCR7 selection of CD45RO-negative cells yielded the naive CD8 cells, and terminally differentiated effector memory CD45RA+ cells were excluded. Remarks on this clone: As yet, its antigen is unknown.

In germline, CDR1 is LGHNA, CDR2 YSLEER. J gave up 6 bases and V 0 bases, and 7 bases lay outside the gene matches. The CDR3 totals 15 residues. The V and J genes are TRBV4-3 and TRBJ1-2; 7 bases agree with TRBD1. Sequencing was performed on naive CD8+ T cells sorted from blood. The receptor was isolated from a man younger than 30 in good health. The CDR3 sequence: CASSQDDRVVDGYTF. CDR3 nucleotides: TGCGCCAGCAGCCAAGATGACAGGGTAGTCGATGGCTACACCTTC.